This entry lists 30 T cell receptor beta chains sequenced from one sample in a study of blood T cell repertoires in COVID-19. Clones were read by immunoSEQ multiplex PCR, and TCRdb kept only the in-frame ones, dropping some. In the table there are approximately 250,000 clones, 85% of which are singletons. The specimen was peripheral blood. Receptor source: a man aged 45-65 years with COVID-19, enrolled during active disease.

This clone turned up a few times. The chain has TRBV30 and TRBJ1-1; D not resolved. The germline gives CDR1 GTSNPN, CDR2 SVGIG (reference sequence). The CDR3 runs to 17 residues. Deletions cut 0 bases from V and 0 bases from J, with 17 bases between. CDR3 nucleotides: TGTGCCTGGAGTGTACGACGGGTGAGGGTCATGAACACTGAAGCTTTCTTT. This translates into CAWSVRRVRVMNTEAFF.

V usage is TRBV2 and J usage is TRBJ2-2, with a possible D match to TRBD1 (6 bases). V was trimmed by 8 bases and J by 5 bases, leaving 18 bases between them. Germline loops: CDR1 SNHLY, CDR2 FYNNEI. The CDR3 is 15 residues long. In DNA, the CDR3 is TGTGCCAGCTCCCTCTCGGGGCAGGGGACCGGGGAGCTGTTTTTT. Translating gives CASSLSGQGTGELFF.

The rearrangement joins TRBV9 to TRBJ2-7; perhaps TRBD1 as D (6 bases). Germline loops: CDR1 SGDLS, CDR2 YYNGEE. The CDR3 spans 15 residues. Trimming removed 0 bases from V and 2 bases from J, with 12 bases in between. CDR3 DNA sequence: TGTGCCAGCAGCGTAGGGGGGCGGGCCGCCTACGAGCAGTACTTC. This gives the protein CASSVGGRAAYEQYF.

The gene calls are TRBV24-1 and TRBJ2-1, with 8 bases fitting TRBD2. V trimming: 0 bases; J trimming: 7 bases; junction bases outside the gene matches: 7. Germline V gene lookup returns CDR1 KGHDR and CDR2 SFDVKD. The CDR3 loop spans 16 amino acids. This CDR3 is CATSDLGRRGGNEQFF. CDR3 bases: TGTGCCACCAGTGATTTGGGGCGACGCGGGGGGAATGAGCAGTTCTTC.

The V call is TRBV11-2, the J call TRBJ2-6; the D is unclear. The V gene's germline CDR1 is SGHAT and CDR2 FQNNGV. This CDR3 region has 15 residues. Trimming left V 5 bases short and J 0 bases short, with 8 bases between. CDR3 amino acids: CASSNSHSGANVLTF. Written as DNA, the CDR3 is TGTGCCAGCAGCAACAGTCACTCTGGGGCCAACGTCCTGACTTTC.

The genes are TRBV6-2 or TRBV6-3 and TRBJ2-2; D possibly corresponds to TRBD1 (6 bases). The V end lost 5 bases, the J end lost 5 bases, and 15 bases lay between the germline ends. Germline V gives CDR1 MNHEY, CDR2 SVGEGT. The CDR3 is 15 amino acids. Here the CDR3 DNA reads TGTGCCAGCAGTCGGACAGCTTCGGGGACCGGGGAGCTGTTTTTT. Translation: CASSRTASGTGELFF.

The V call is TRBV4-3, the J call TRBJ2-2, with TRBD2 matching over 8 bases. Trimming at V came to 1 base and at J to 5 bases, leaving 6 bases not matched to a gene. The CDR3 length is 16 residues. Germline CDR1 reads LGHNA; CDR2 reads YSLEER. The CDR3 DNA reads TGCGCCAGCAGCCAAGTCGGGGGGGCCCTAACCGGGGAGCTGTTTTTT. It codes for CASSQVGGALTGELFF.

The rearrangement joins TRBV5-1 to TRBJ1-1; no reliable D call. The germline V gene has CDR1 SGHRS and CDR2 YFSETQ. Trimming took off 0 bases at V and 1 base at J, with 10 bases between the two ends. The CDR3 length is 15 residues. Here the CDR3 reads CASSLAFAGNTEAFF. CDR3 coding DNA: TGCGCCAGCAGCTTGGCCTTCGCAGGGAACACTGAAGCTTTCTTT.

A single count supports this clone. CDR3 in amino acids: CASRTGGIDTQYF. CDR3 bases: TGCGCCAGCAGGACAGGGGGAATAGATACGCAGTATTTT. The V and J genes are TRBV5-1 and TRBJ2-3; TRBD1 matches 9 bases. The CDR3 loop spans 13 amino acids. Germline-derived CDR1 and CDR2 are SGHRS and YFSETQ. V was pared by 5 bases and J by 5 bases, with 3 bases of the junction left unmatched.

This clone appeared a few times. V is TRBV11-2 and J is TRBJ1-2, with D possibly TRBD1 on 6 matching bases. The length of the CDR3 is 16 residues. The germline V gene encodes CDR1 SGHAT and CDR2 FQNNGV. V lost 5 bases and J 2 bases, leaving 18 bases between the germline ends. CDR3 residues: CASSASLGQNNYGYTF. In DNA form, the CDR3 reads TGTGCCAGCAGCGCATCTCTCGGACAGAACAACTATGGCTACACCTTC. The entire variable domain, with the rest obtained from reference TRBV11-2 and TRBJ1-2, is as follows: EAGVAQSPRYKIIEKRQSVAFWCNPISGHATLYWYQQILGQGPKLLIQFQNNGVVDDSQLPKDRFSAERLKGVDSTLKIQPAKLEDSAVYLCASSASLGQNNYGYTFGSGTRLTVV.

The rearrangement joins TRBV4-3 to TRBJ1-1; the D gene is possibly TRBD1 (6 bases). The V and J ends lost 1 base and 9 bases respectively, with 12 bases between them. The germline CDR1 and CDR2 sequences are LGHNA and YSLEER. The CDR3 is 13 amino acids. The CDR3 DNA sequence: TGCGCCAGCAGCCAAGTTATAGGACAGAAAGCTTTCTTT. The encoded protein is CASSQVIGQKAFF.

The chain couples TRBV30 to TRBJ1-6; D might be TRBD1 (5 bases). V was pared by 0 bases and J by 5 bases, with 14 bases between. The CDR3 has 16 amino acids. Germline loops: CDR1 GTSNPN, CDR2 SVGIG (reference sequence). CDR3 loop: CAWSVGDYTHNSPLHF. In DNA form, the CDR3 reads TGTGCCTGGAGTGTGGGGGACTATACCCATAATTCACCCCTCCACTTT.

This clone appeared a single time. The V gene is TRBV10-3, the J gene TRBJ2-7; D may be TRBD1 (6 bases). Trimming left V 4 bases short and J 3 bases short, with 7 bases between. The CDR3 is 12 residues long. Germline V CDR1 and CDR2: ENHRY, SYGVKD. CDR3 DNA sequence: TGTGCCATCAGTGGCAGGGGCTACGAGCAGTACTTC. It specifies CAISGRGYEQYF.

The genes are TRBV18 and TRBJ1-5; D gene uncertain. Germline CDR1 and CDR2: KGHSH and LQKENI. Trimming removed 5 bases from V and 5 bases from J, with 13 bases in between. This CDR3 is 14 amino acids long. CDR3 DNA sequence: TGTGCCAGCTCATCAACCGGGAGGGATCAGCCCCAGCATTTT. It encodes CASSSTGRDQPQHF. The whole variable domain, remainder taken from reference TRBV18 and TRBJ1-5, is NAGVMQNPRHLVRRRGQEARLRCSPMKGHSHVYWYRQLPEEGLKFMVYLQKENIIDESGMPKERFSAEFPKEGPSILRIQQVVRGDSAAYFCASSSTGRDQPQHFGDGTRLSIL.

This chain connects TRBV10-3 to TRBJ1-1, with 9 bases that match TRBD1. CDR3 length equals 16 residues. Germline V CDR1 and CDR2: ENHRY, SYGVKD. The V gene end was trimmed by 0 bases and the J gene end by 1 base; junction bases not matched to a gene: 3. Here the CDR3 DNA reads TGTGCCATCAGTGAGTCCCGGGACAGGGCGAACACTGAAGCTTTCTTT. Its protein is CAISESRDRANTEAFF.

The chain joins TRBV7-9 to TRBJ2-2; D might be TRBD1 (6 bases). The CDR3 consists of 17 residues. Germline CDR1 SEHNR, CDR2 FQNEAQ (reference sequence). V was trimmed by 1 base and J by 6 bases, leaving 18 bases between them. The CDR3 loop is CASSLEEWGRQPGELFF. CDR3 coding DNA: TGTGCCAGCAGCTTAGAGGAGTGGGGGCGGCAGCCCGGGGAGCTGTTTTTT.

The V call is TRBV6-5, the J call TRBJ2-5; weak D call: TRBD1 (7 bases). The germline CDR1 and CDR2 sequences are MNHEY and SVGAGI. This CDR3 is 15 amino acids long. Trimming removed 8 bases at V and 1 base at J, with 17 bases between. CDR3 protein: CASASGGGPQETQYF. CDR3 DNA sequence: TGTGCCAGCGCCAGCGGAGGGGGCCCCCAAGAGACCCAGTACTTC.

The chain employs TRBV11-1 and TRBJ2-1; possibly TRBD2 for D (7 bases). Germline CDR1 SGHAT, CDR2 FQDESV (reference sequence). The length of the CDR3 is 16 residues. The V end was cut by 2 bases, the J end by 5 bases, with 16 bases between. In DNA, the CDR3 is TGTGCCAGCAGCTTAAACCGCGGGGGCCCCCACAATGAGCAGTTCTTC. It translates to CASSLNRGGPHNEQFF.

CDR3 in DNA: TGCGCCAGCAGCTTGGCGGGGTATGGCTACACCTTC. Protein product: CASSLAGYGYTF. The genes are TRBV5-1 and TRBJ1-2; D gene unclear. Germline V gene data show CDR1 as SGHRS and CDR2 as YFSETQ. The length of the CDR3 is 12 residues. Trimming removed 0 bases at V and 5 bases at J, with 5 bases between.

This chain links TRBV6-5 with TRBJ2-5, with D possibly matching TRBD1 (6 bases). This CDR3 has 12 amino acids. In germline, CDR1 is MNHEY, CDR2 SVGAGI. V was clipped by 7 bases and J by 5 bases, with 11 bases between them. Written as DNA, the CDR3 is TGTGCCAGCACCAGGGGCTGGGAGACCCAGTACTTC. This encodes CASTRGWETQYF.

The V gene is TRBV6-5, the J gene TRBJ1-3; D not certain. Trimming cost V 6 bases and J 0 bases, with 9 bases left between them. There are 14 residues in the CDR3. CDR1 is MNHEY, CDR2 SVGAGI, per germline. The CDR3 nucleotides read TGTGCCAGCAGATCAGATTACTCTGGAAACACCATATATTTT. Protein: CASRSDYSGNTIYF.

This clone was observed a handful of times. The chain's CDR3 is CASSKRTGTEQYF. Written as DNA, the CDR3 is TGTGCCAGCAGCAAAAGGACAGGGACCGAGCAGTACTTC. The chain employs TRBV21-1 and TRBJ2-7; the DNA was not compared with TRBD1, the D call given in the table. TRBV21-1 is listed as a pseudogene. This CDR3 is built from 13 residues.

This clone was picked up a small number of times. This sequence is one base from a far larger clone and is likely a read error. The chain uses TRBV2 and TRBJ1-4; 8 bases match TRBD1. Germline V gives CDR1 SNHLY, CDR2 FYNNEI. V lost 8 bases to trimming and J lost 2 bases; unmatched junction nucleotides: 4. This CDR3 region has 14 residues. As DNA, the CDR3 is TGTGCCAGCTCCCCAGGGGGCACTAATGAAAAACTGTTTTTT. Its translation: CASSPGGTNEKLFF.

This clone was seen just once. This chain uses TRBV11-2 with TRBJ2-5; TRBD1 matches at 9 bases. V gave up 1 base and J gave up 10 bases; unmatched junction bases: 1. The CDR3 runs 12 residues. Per germline, CDR1 SGHAT and CDR2 FQNNGV. This CDR3 is CASSLGDRDQYF. DNA for the CDR3: TGTGCCAGCAGCTTAGGGGACAGGGACCAGTACTTC.

The chain couples TRBV4-2 to TRBJ2-5, with 10 bases lining up with TRBD2. Germline V lookup: CDR1 LGHNA, CDR2 YNFKEQ. V was pared by 0 bases and J by 1 base, with 8 bases of the junction left unmatched. CDR3 length: 18 amino acids. The CDR3 spells CASSQDLSGGAPQETQYF. The CDR3 DNA sequence: TGTGCCAGCAGCCAAGATTTGAGCGGGGGGGCGCCCCAAGAGACCCAGTACTTC.

This clone was detected only once. The rearrangement uses TRBV5-5 and TRBJ2-7, with 10 bases matching TRBD1. Germline assignment: CDR1 SGHKS and CDR2 YYEKEE (reference sequence). V was pared by 4 bases and J by 2 bases, with 6 bases of the junction left unmatched. This CDR3 region has 15 residues. CDR3 coding DNA: TGTGCCAGCAGCCTCGTAGGACAGGGGGCCTACGAGCAGTACTTC. This sequence encodes CASSLVGQGAYEQYF.

A note on this clone: Additional DNA sequences in this sample encode the identical CDR3. The CDR3 nucleotides are TGTGCCAGCTCACCCGGGGGAAACACTGAAGCTTTCTTT. It specifies CASSPGGNTEAFF. The chain combines TRBV18 with TRBJ1-1; D is possibly TRBD1 (5 bases). The V end was cut by 3 bases, the J end by 2 bases, with 7 bases between. The CDR3 consists of 13 residues. The V gene's germline CDR1 is KGHSH and CDR2 LQKENI.

The V call is TRBV7-6, the J call TRBJ2-7; 11 bases align to TRBD2. The CDR3 spans 15 residues. Germline values: CDR1 SGHVS, CDR2 FNYEAQ. Germline trimming cut 0 bases from V and 2 bases from J; bases unmatched to any gene: 0. The CDR3 DNA reads as TGTGCCAGCAGCTTAGCTAGCGGGGGGGCCTACGAGCAGTACTTC. It is translated as CASSLASGGAYEQYF. The variable domain in full, completed from reference TRBV7-6 and TRBJ2-7, reads GAGVSQSPRYKVTKRGQDVALRCDPISGHVSLYWYRQALGQGPEFLTYFNYEAQQDKSGLPNDRFSAERPEGSISTLTIQRTEQRDSAMYRCASSLASGGAYEQYFGPGTRLTVT.

This sequence joins TRBV29-1 and TRBJ1-3; no clear D gene. V dropped 6 bases and J dropped 12 bases, with 18 bases sitting between them. CDR1 SQVTM and CDR2 ANQGSEA come from the germline V gene. The CDR3 is 12 residues long. This CDR3 reads CSVGFSGGIIYF. CDR3 DNA: TGCAGCGTCGGGTTTTCCGGTGGTATCATATATTTT.

The chain couples TRBV5-1 to TRBJ1-1; D is unclear. This CDR3 is built from 14 residues. Trimming removed 4 bases at V and 7 bases at J, with 17 bases between. The V gene's germline CDR1 is SGHRS and CDR2 YFSETQ. The CDR3 bases are TGCGCCAGCAGCCCGACTACAGAACACGTTGAAGCTTTCTTT. Its translation: CASSPTTEHVEAFF.